These T cell receptor beta chains were read from a single sample in a study of T-cell memory formation after mild COVID-19. One entry per CDR3 protein, called by TCRdb with MiXCR from the 5' RACE reads. The sample holds about 150,000 distinct CDR3 sequences, roughly 15% seen once. What was sequenced was PBMCs or a T cell subset sorted from them (not recorded which). Every receptor here comes from an adult woman who had mild COVID-19 (a few samples of this study predate the infection). Cell type and time point are not known. Both conserved end residues are part of each CDR3. The D gene is left open where the match is weak. The size of a clone is reported for some rows only, either as once, few or many, or as a class for expanded clones.

j_gene	v_gene	abundance	d_gene	CDR3nt	CDR3aa
TRBJ2-1	TRBV2	.	.	TGTGCCAGCTTTCCAAGTGCAGGGAGCAATGAGCAGTTCTTC	CASFPSAGSNEQFF
TRBJ2-3	TRBV7-3	few	TRBD2	TGTGCCAGCAGCTTATTAATCCCGGGGGGGTCCACAGATACGCAGTATTTT	CASSLLIPGGSTDTQYF
TRBJ2-7	TRBV27	many	.	TGTGCCAGCAGTTCGAAGGGGCGTAGCTCCTACGAGCAGTACTTC	CASSSKGRSSYEQYF
TRBJ2-7	TRBV5-4	.	TRBD2	TGTGCCAGCAGCTTGGTAGGGCTAGCGGACGAGCAGTACTTC	CASSLVGLADEQYF
TRBJ2-1	TRBV9	.	TRBD2	TGTGCCAGCAGCGTAGGACTAGCGGGAGATGAGCAGTTCTTC	CASSVGLAGDEQFF
TRBJ2-7	TRBV4-1	.	.	TGCGCCAGCAGCCGTGAGGCTAGGACAAGTGCCTACGAGCAGTACTTC	CASSREARTSAYEQYF
TRBJ2-7	TRBV3-1	.	.	TGTGCCAGCAGCCAAGGGTCCTACGAGCAGTACTTC	CASSQGSYEQYF
TRBJ2-3	TRBV5-1	few	TRBD2	TGCGCCAGCAGCTCCAATAGCGGGGGGGGCACAGATACGCAGTATTTT	CASSSNSGGGTDTQYF
TRBJ2-7	TRBV29-1	.	.	TGCAGCGTCGACCCGGGGTCCCCCTACGAGCAGTACTTC	CSVDPGSPYEQYF
TRBJ1-1	TRBV28	few	TRBD1	TGTGCCAGCAGTTTCACCGGGACAGGGGGCACTGAAGCTTTCTTT	CASSFTGTGGTEAFF
TRBJ1-1	TRBV2	.	.	TGTGCCAGCAGGATAAGTGGGACTGAAGCTTTCTTT	CASRISGTEAFF
TRBJ2-2	TRBV7-9	.	.	TGTGCCAGCAGCTCCCTACAGGGGAACACCGGGGAGCTGTTTTTT	CASSSLQGNTGELFF
TRBJ2-7	TRBV2	.	TRBD2	TGTGCCAGCAGTGACCTAGCGGGCGTATCTTCCTACGAGCAGTACTTC	CASSDLAGVSSYEQYF
TRBJ2-3	TRBV2	.	TRBD2	TGTGCCAGCAGTGAAGCAGGAGCGATCGCTAGCGGAACTAGCACAGATACGCAGTATTTT	CASSEAGAIASGTSTDTQYF
TRBJ2-1	TRBV20-1	.	TRBD1	TGCAGTGCTTCTCGGACAGGGGCTTCCTACAATGAGCAGTTCTTC	CSASRTGASYNEQFF
TRBJ1-5	TRBV12-3/TRBV12-4	.	.	TGTGCCAGCACCCTATCCAAGCGGGGGGCTAGCAATCAGCCCCAGCATTTT	CASTLSKRGASNQPQHF
TRBJ1-1	TRBV29-1	few	.	TGCAGCGTACCGGGGGCCCTGGGAGGCACTGAAGCTTTCTTT	CSVPGALGGTEAFF
TRBJ2-2	TRBV20-1	.	TRBD2	TGCAGTGCCCTGGCGGGGGGGCCGAACACCGGGGAGCTGTTTTTT	CSALAGGPNTGELFF
TRBJ1-1	TRBV5-6	.	.	TGTGCCAGCAGACTTGGACTCCAGAGCGGAGCTTTCTTT	CASRLGLQSGAFF
TRBJ2-3	TRBV25-1	few	.	TGTGCTGCGCGCGGATGGAGTGGCACAGATACGCAGTATTTT	CAARGWSGTDTQYF
TRBJ1-1	TRBV6-5	few	.	TGTGCCAGCAGTTACTCCGGGGGAGGGACTGAAGCTTTCTTT	CASSYSGGGTEAFF
TRBJ1-2	TRBV20-1	few	TRBD1	TGCAGTGCTATCACCAGGGGGACAGGGGGTGATGGCTACACCTTC	CSAITRGTGGDGYTF
TRBJ1-2	TRBV20-1	.	TRBD1	TGCAGTGCGACGGACAGGGCGGCCTATGGCTACACCTTC	CSATDRAAYGYTF
TRBJ2-5	TRBV20-1	.	TRBD2	TGCAGTGCTTCCAAATGGACTAGCCAAGAGACCCAGTACTTC	CSASKWTSQETQYF
TRBJ1-2	TRBV7-2	.	TRBD1	TGTGCCAGCAGCCCTAGCGGGTTGACAGGGAACTATGGCTACACCTTC	CASSPSGLTGNYGYTF
TRBJ2-5	TRBV5-6	.	TRBD2	TGTGCCAGCAGCTTGGATACTAGCGGCGCCCAAGAGACCCAGTACTTC	CASSLDTSGAQETQYF
TRBJ1-2	TRBV19	.	.	TGTGCCAGTTCCCCTGGGCAGAGGTATGGCTACACCTTC	CASSPGQRYGYTF
TRBJ1-6	TRBV6-2/TRBV6-3	.	.	TGTGCCAGCAGTCCCGGCGGCTTT	CASSPGGF
TRBJ2-1	TRBV24-1	.	TRBD2	TGTGCCACCAGTGTTAGCGGGAGCTCCTACAATGAGCAGTTCTTC	CATSVSGSSYNEQFF
TRBJ2-7	TRBV7-2	.	TRBD2	TGTGCAAGCAGCTTAGTAGCGGGAAACTACGAGCAGTACTTC	CASSLVAGNYEQYF
TRBJ2-7	TRBV20-1	.	TRBD2	TGCAGTGCTCAAGGACTAGCGCACTCCTACGAGCAGTACTTC	CSAQGLAHSYEQYF
TRBJ1-2	TRBV20-1	.	.	TGCAGTGCTTTCTCGGGATCGGGACGTTATTATTATGGCTACACCTTC	CSAFSGSGRYYYGYTF
TRBJ1-2	TRBV13	.	.	TGTGCCAGCAGTTCGGGTCGGTCAAACTATGGCTACACCTTC	CASSSGRSNYGYTF
TRBJ2-3	TRBV30	few	TRBD2	TGTGCCTGGACCGCCGCAGCGGGGATGGCAGATACGCAGTATTTT	CAWTAAAGMADTQYF
TRBJ2-5	TRBV5-1	few	TRBD1	TGCGCCAGCAGCGCCGGACAGGGGGCTTTCGAGACCCAGTACTTC	CASSAGQGAFETQYF
TRBJ2-1	TRBV27	many	.	TGTGCCAGCAGTCCTATTACGGGGAATGAGCAGTTCTTC	CASSPITGNEQFF
TRBJ2-5	TRBV20-1	.	TRBD1	TGCAGGGGTCAGCAGGGGGACAGGGAGACCCAGTACTTC	CRGQQGDRETQYF
TRBJ2-3	TRBV7-9	.	TRBD2	TGTGCCAGCAGCTTTAGCGGGTTCACAGATACGCAGTATTTT	CASSFSGFTDTQYF
TRBJ2-7	TRBV5-4	many	.	TGTGCCAGCAGCACCGACCTCCAGGAGAGCGAGCAGTACTTC	CASSTDLQESEQYF
TRBJ2-7	TRBV20-1	.	TRBD1	TGCAGTGCTAGGGGACAGGGGGCAACCTACGAGCAGTACTTC	CSARGQGATYEQYF
TRBJ2-1	TRBV13	many	TRBD1	TGTGCCAGCAGCTCCTTTAAACCGGGACAGGAGGTTTCGAGCTCCTACAATGAGCAGTTCTTC	CASSSFKPGQEVSSSYNEQFF
TRBJ2-3	TRBV7-9	.	TRBD2	TGTGCCAGCAGCTCAGGGGGACTAGCGGGAGATACGCAGTATTTT	CASSSGGLAGDTQYF
TRBJ1-2	TRBV29-1	.	.	TGCAGCGTCTTTAAAGGGAATCACTATGGCTACACCTTC	CSVFKGNHYGYTF
TRBJ2-1	TRBV5-1	many	TRBD2	TGCGCCAGCAGCAAACTAGCGGGTGGAGGCAATGAGCAGTTCTTC	CASSKLAGGGNEQFF
TRBJ2-7	TRBV10-3	few	.	TGTGCCATCACAGCAGGGGAGGGGAGCTCCTACGAGCAGTACTTC	CAITAGEGSSYEQYF
TRBJ2-3	TRBV4-3	many	.	TGCGCCAGCAGCCAAGATAGGGTTAGCACAGATACGCAGTATTTT	CASSQDRVSTDTQYF
TRBJ2-7	TRBV27	.	.	TGTGCCAGCTGGAGAGGGAGGAGCGGCGAGCAGTACTTC	CASWRGRSGEQYF
TRBJ2-6	TRBV5-1	few	.	TGCGCCAGTCAAATTACCGACTCTGGGGCCAACGTCCTGACTTTC	CASQITDSGANVLTF
TRBJ1-4	TRBV4-2	.	TRBD1	TGTGCCAGCAGCAATACAGGGGCAACTAATGAAAAACTGTTTTTT	CASSNTGATNEKLFF
TRBJ2-3	TRBV20-1	few	.	TGCAGTGCTAGAGATTTGCGGATCACAGATACGCAGTATTTT	CSARDLRITDTQYF